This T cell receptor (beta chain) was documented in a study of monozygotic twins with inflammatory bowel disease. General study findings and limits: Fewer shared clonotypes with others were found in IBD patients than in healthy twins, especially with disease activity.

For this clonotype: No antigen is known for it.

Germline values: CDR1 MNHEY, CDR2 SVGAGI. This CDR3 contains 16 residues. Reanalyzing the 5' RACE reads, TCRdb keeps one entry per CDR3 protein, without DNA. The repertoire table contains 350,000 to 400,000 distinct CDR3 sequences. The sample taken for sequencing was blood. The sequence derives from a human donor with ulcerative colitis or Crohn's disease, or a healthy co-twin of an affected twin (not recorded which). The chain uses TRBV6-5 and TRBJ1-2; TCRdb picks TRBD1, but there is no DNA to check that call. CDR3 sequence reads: CASSYSSGRGRDGYTF.